This entry features one T cell receptor (beta chain) sequence. Trimming took 0 bases from V and 3 from J, leaving 15 bases between them. In germline, CDR1 is SGHVS, CDR2 FQNEAQ. The CDR3 totals 17 residues. The source of the sample is a study of blood T cell repertoires in COVID-19. The wider study: In each case, the material was cDNA or gDNA derived from T cells, B-cell-depleted T cells, or PBMCs.

TCRdb's copy holds only in-frame clones and misses some; the assay was immunoSEQ multiplex PCR. This table holds 300,000 to 350,000 clones, 75% to 90% found once. A Seattle source enrolled patients during active infection and followed them longitudinally. Sequencing input: peripheral blood. The sequence derives from a woman aged 25 to 39 with COVID-19, enrolled during active disease. The genes are TRBV7-8 and TRBJ2-1; possibly TRBD2 for D (6 bases). Written as DNA, the CDR3 is TGTGCCAGCAGCTTAGCCTTAAATCGCGGGATCTACAATGAGCAGTTCTTC. Translating it yields CASSLALNRGIYNEQFF.